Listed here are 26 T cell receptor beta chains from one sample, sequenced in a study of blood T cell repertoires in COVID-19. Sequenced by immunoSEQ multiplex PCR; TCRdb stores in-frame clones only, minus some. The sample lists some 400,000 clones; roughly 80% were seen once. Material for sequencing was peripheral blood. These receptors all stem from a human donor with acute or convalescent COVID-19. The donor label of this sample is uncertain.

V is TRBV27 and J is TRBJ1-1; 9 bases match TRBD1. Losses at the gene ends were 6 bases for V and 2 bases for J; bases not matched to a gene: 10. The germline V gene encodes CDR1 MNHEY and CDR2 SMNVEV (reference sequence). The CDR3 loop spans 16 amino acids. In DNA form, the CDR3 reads TGTGCCAGCAGGGACCTTACAGGGGGCGTTAACACTGAAGCTTTCTTT. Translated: CASRDLTGGVNTEAFF.

Here the CDR3 reads CASSANRGRSEKLFF. The CDR3 DNA reads as TGTGCCAGTAGTGCCAACAGGGGAAGGTCCGAAAAACTGTTTTTT. The V gene is TRBV19, the J gene TRBJ1-4; 7 bases match TRBD1. Trimming took 5 bases from V and 8 from J; bases not matched to a gene: 11. CDR1 LNHDA and CDR2 SQIVND come from the germline V gene (reference sequence). The length of the CDR3 is 15 residues.

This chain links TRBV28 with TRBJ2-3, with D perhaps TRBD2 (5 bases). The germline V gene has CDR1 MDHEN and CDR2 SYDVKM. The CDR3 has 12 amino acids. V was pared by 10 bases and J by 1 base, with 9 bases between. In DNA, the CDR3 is TGTGCCACCACCGGGGGCACAGATACGCAGTATTTT. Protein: CATTGGTDTQYF.

CDR3 sequence: CASSLWAAKYGYTF. The CDR3 DNA is TGTGCCAGCAGTTTATGGGCTGCAAAGTATGGCTACACCTTC. The chain carries TRBV28 and TRBJ1-2; D gene uncertain. Between the trimmed V and J ends, which lost 0 bases and 5 bases, there was a span of 10 bases. This CDR3 contains 14 residues. In germline, CDR1 is MDHEN, CDR2 SYDVKM.

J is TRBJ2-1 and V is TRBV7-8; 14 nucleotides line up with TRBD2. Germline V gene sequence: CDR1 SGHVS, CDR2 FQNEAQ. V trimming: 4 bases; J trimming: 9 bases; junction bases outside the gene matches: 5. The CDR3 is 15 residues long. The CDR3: CASSSRGTSGSEQFF. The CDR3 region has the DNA TGTGCCAGCAGCTCGCGGGGGACTAGCGGGAGTGAGCAGTTCTTC.

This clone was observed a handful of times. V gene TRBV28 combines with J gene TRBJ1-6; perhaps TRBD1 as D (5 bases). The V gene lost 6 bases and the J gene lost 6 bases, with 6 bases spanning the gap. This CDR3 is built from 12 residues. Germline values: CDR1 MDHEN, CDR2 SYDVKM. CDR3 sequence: CASRDSNSPLHF. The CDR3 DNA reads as TGTGCCAGCAGAGACAGTAATTCACCCCTCCACTTT.

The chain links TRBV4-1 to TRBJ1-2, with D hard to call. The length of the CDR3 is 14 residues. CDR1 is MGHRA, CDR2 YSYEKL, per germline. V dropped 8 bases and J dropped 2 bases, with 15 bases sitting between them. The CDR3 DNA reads TGCGCCAGCGGGAGTGGGGTGGGGAACTATGGCTACACCTTC. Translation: CASGSGVGNYGYTF.

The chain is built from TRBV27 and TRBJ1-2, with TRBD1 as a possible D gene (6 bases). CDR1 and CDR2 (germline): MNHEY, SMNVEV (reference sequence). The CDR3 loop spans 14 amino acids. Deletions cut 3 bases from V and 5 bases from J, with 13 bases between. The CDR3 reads CASSLRGALYGYTF. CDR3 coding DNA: TGTGCCAGCAGTTTGCGGGGGGCGTTGTATGGCTACACCTTC.

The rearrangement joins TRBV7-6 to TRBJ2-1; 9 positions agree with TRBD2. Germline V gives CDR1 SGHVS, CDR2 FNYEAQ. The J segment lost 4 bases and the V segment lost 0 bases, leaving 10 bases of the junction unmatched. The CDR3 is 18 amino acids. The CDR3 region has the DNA TGTGCCAGCAGCTTAGCCATAGCGGGGGTACCCCTTTACAATGAGCAGTTCTTC. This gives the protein CASSLAIAGVPLYNEQFF.

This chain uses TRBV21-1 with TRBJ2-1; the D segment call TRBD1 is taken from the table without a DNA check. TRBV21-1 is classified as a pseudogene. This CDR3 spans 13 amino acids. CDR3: CASSNRGRIEQFF. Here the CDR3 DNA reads TGTGCCAGCAGTAACAGGGGGCGGATTGAGCAGTTCTTC.

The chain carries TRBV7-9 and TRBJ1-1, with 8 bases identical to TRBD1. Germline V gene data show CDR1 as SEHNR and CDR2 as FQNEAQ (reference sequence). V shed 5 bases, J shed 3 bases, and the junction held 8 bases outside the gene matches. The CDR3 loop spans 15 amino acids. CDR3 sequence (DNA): TGTGCCAGCAGCGTAGGGCAGGGGGCGCACACTGAAGCTTTCTTT. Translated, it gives CASSVGQGAHTEAFF.

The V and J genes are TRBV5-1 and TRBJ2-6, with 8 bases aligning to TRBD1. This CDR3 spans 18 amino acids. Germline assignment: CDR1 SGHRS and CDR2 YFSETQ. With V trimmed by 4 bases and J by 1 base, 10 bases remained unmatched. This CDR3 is CASSRGQGARSGANVLTF. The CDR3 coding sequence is TGCGCCAGCAGCCGAGGGCAGGGGGCCAGATCTGGGGCCAACGTCCTGACTTTC.

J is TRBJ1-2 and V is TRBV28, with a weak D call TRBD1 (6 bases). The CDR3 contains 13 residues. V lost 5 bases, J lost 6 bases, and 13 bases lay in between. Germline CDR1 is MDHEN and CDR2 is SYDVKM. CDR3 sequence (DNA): TGTGCCAGCAGTCCCCTCGGACAGAATGGCTACACCTTC. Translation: CASSPLGQNGYTF.

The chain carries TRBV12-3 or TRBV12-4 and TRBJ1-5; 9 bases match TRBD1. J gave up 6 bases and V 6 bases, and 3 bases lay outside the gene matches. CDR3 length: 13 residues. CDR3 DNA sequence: TGTGCCAGCAGAGACAGGGGGAGTCAGCCCCAGCATTTT. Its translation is CASRDRGSQPQHF.

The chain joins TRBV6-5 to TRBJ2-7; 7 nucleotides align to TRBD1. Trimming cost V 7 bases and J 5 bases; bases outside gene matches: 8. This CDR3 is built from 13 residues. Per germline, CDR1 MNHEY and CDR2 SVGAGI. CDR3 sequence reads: CASKEGGYNEQYF. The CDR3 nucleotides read TGTGCCAGCAAGGAAGGGGGCTACAACGAGCAGTACTTC.

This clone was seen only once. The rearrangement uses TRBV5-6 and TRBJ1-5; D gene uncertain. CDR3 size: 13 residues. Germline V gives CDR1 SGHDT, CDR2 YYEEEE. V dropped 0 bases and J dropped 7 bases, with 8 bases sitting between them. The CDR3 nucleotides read TGTGCCAGCAGCTTGGGACGGAGGCAGCCCCAGCATTTT. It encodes CASSLGRRQPQHF.

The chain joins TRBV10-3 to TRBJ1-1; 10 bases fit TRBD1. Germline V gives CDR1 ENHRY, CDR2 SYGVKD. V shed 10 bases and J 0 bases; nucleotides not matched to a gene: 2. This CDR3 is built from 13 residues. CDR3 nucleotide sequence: TGTGCCACTGGGACAGGGGTGAACACTGAAGCTTTCTTT. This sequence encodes CATGTGVNTEAFF.

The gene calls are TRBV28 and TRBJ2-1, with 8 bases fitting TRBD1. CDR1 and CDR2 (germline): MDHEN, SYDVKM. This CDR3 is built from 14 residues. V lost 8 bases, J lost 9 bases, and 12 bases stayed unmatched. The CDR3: CASYRQGAFGEQFF. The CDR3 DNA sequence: TGTGCCAGCTATAGGCAGGGGGCTTTCGGTGAGCAGTTCTTC.

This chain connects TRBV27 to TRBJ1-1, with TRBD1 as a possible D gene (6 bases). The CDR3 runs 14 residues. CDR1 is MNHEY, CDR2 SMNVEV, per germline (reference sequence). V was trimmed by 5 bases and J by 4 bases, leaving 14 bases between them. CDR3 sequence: CASSKGRGSTEAFF. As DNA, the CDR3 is TGTGCCAGCAGTAAAGGGAGGGGGTCCACTGAAGCTTTCTTT.

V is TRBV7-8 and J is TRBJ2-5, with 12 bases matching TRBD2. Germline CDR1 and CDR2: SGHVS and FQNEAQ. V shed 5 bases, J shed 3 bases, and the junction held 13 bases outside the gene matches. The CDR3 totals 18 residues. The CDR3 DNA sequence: TGTGCCAGCAGCCGACAAAGACTAGCGGGGGCCGGGGAAGAGACCCAGTACTTC. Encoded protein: CASSRQRLAGAGEETQYF.

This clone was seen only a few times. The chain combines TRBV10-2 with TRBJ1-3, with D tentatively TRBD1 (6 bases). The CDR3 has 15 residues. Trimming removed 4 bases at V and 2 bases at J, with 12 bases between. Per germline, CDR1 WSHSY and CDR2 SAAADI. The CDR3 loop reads CASSGPGHAGNTIYF. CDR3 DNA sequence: TGCGCCAGCAGTGGTCCGGGACATGCTGGAAACACCATATATTTT.

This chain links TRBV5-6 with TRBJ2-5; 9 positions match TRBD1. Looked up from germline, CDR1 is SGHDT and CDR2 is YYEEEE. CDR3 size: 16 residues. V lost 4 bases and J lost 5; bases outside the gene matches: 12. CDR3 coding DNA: TGTGCCAGCAGCCCCGGACCCACAGGGGGCGTCGAGACCCAGTACTTC. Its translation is CASSPGPTGGVETQYF.

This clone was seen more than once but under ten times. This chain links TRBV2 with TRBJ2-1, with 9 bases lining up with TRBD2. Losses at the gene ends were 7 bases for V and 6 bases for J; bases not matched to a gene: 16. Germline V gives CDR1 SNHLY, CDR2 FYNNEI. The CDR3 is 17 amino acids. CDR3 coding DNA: TGTGCCAGCATGTACCCCGCGGCGGGAGGGCAAGGCAATGAGCAGTTCTTC. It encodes CASMYPAAGGQGNEQFF.

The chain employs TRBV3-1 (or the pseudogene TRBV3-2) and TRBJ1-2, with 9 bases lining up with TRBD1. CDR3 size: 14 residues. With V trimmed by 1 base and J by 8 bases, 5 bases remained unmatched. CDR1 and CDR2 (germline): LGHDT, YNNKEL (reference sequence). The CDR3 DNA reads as TGTGCCAGCAGCCAAGCAAACAGGGGGCAGGGCTACACCTTC. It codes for CASSQANRGQGYTF.

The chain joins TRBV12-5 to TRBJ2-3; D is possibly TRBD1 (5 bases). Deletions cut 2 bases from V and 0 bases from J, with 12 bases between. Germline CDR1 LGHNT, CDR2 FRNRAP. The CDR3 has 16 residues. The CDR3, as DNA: TGTGCTAGTGGTTTGACAGGCAGGCAAAGCACAGATACGCAGTATTTT. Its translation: CASGLTGRQSTDTQYF.

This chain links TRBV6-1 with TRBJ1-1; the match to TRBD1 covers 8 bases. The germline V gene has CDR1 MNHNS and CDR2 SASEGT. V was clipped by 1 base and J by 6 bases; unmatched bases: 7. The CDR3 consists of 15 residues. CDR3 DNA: TGTGCCAGCAGTGAAGTCAGGGGGCGATCCGCTGAAGCTTTCTTT. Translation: CASSEVRGRSAEAFF.